The sequence of this TCR beta chain was determined in a study of identifying expanded T cells in peripheral blood. Here immunoSEQ multiplex PCR was the method, and the copy in TCRdb shows in-frame clones only, minus some. This table holds 80,000 to 90,000 clones, around 85% found once. Looked up from germline, CDR1 is SGHVS and CDR2 is FNYEAQ. The CDR3 covers 15 residues. V was cut by 0 bases and J by 1 base, with 9 bases left in between. The material sequenced was blood. The TCR comes from a person between 18 and 75 years old in good health. V usage is TRBV7-6 and J usage is TRBJ1-1, with D hard to call. The DNA for the CDR3 is TGTGCCAGCAGCTTAGCCCCGACACAGAACACTGAAGCTTTCTTT. Its protein product is CASSLAPTQNTEAFF.